The clone carrying this T cell receptor beta chain has just one count. Its antigen is unknown. Once cultured for approximately 10 days, the cells underwent separation to obtain CD4+ T cells. It was two doses of either the BNT162b2 or mRNA-1273 vaccine that participants received. The CDR3 is made up of 11 amino acids. Deletions cut 3 bases from V and 7 bases from J, with 6 bases between. This sample is drawn from a study of vaccination effects on CD4 cells after COVID-19. Study information: It was a median of 72 days after the second dose that post-vaccine samples were obtained.

Some clones are missing from TCRdb's copy, which holds only in-frame ones; the method was immunoSEQ multiplex PCR. The sample holds about 73,000 clones, roughly four fifths seen once. The sequencing here drew on CD4+ T cells from PBMCs cultured without peptide, taken after COVID-19 vaccination. The chain joins TRBV12-3 or TRBV12-4 to TRBJ2-5, with D unclear. The receptor's source is a human donor who received a COVID-19 vaccine. The CDR3 bases are TGTGCCAGCAGTTTTTTCGGGACCCAGTACTTC. Encoded protein: CASSFFGTQYF.